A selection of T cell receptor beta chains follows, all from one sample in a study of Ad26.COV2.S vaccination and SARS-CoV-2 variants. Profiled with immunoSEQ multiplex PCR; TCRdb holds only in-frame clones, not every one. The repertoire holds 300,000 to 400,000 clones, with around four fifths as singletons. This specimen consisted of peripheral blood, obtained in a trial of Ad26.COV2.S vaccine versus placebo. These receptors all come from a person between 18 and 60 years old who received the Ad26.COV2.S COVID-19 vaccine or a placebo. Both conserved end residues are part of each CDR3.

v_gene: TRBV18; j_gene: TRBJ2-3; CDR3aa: CASSPRRATSTDTQYF
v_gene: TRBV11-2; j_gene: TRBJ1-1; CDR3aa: CASSTRNMNTEAFF
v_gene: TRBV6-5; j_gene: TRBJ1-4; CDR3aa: CASSLAGLDEKLFF
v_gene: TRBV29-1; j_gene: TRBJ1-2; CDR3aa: CSVTGAERIGYTF
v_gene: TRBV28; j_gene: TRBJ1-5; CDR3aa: CASSPTGTVQPQHF
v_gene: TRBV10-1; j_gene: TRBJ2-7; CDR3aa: CASKGQGGSYEQYF
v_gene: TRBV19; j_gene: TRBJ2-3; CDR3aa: CASSIQGSDTQYF
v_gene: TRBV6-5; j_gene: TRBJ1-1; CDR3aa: CASSYAPHRVFSEAFF
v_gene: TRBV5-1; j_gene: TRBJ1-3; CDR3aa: CASSPMDTIGNTIYF
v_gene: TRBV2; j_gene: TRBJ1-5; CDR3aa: CASSGTGGNQPQHF
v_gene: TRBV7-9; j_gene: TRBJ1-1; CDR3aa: CASSPAGQGDWGAFF
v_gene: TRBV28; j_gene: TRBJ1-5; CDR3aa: CASSFAGAGQPQHF
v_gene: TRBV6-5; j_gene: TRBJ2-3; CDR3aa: CASSSETTDTQYF
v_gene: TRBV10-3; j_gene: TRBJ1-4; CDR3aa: CAISRTRGPNEKLFF
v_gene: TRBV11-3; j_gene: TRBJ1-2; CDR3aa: CASSLGQGFDGYTF
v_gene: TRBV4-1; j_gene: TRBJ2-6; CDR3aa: CASSQGQGSGANVLTF
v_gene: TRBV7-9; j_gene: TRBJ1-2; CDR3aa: CASSSLAGAVNGYTF
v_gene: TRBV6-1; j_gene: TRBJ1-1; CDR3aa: CASSETTAKAFF
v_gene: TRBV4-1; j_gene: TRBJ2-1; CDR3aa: CASSRIGEGPYNEQFF
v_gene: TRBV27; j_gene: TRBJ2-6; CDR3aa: CASSPASLSGANVLTF
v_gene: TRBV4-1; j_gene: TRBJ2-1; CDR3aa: CASSQGPARSSYNEQFF
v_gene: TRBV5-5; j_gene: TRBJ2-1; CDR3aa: CASRPGLPTYNEQFF
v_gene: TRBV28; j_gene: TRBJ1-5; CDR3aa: CASSLDRGLYQPQHF
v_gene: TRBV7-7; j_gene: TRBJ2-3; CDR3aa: CASSLLAGTTDTQYF
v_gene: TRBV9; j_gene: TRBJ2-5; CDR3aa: CASSVTSTSFQETQYF
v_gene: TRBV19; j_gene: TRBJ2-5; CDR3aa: CASSRTAQETQYF
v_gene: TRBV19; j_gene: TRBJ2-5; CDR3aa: CASSLIHLQETQYF
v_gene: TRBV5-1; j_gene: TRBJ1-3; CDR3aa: CASGRGLSSGNTIYF
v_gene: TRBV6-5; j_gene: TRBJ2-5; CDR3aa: CASSWTVQETQYF
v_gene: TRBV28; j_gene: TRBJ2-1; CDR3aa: CASSLILNSYNEQFF
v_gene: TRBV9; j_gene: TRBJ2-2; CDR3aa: CASSVVGNTGELFF
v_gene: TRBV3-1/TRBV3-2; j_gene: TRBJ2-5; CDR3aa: CASSQDGIAAPQETQYF
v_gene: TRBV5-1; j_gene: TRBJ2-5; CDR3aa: CASSLGAPRKETQYF